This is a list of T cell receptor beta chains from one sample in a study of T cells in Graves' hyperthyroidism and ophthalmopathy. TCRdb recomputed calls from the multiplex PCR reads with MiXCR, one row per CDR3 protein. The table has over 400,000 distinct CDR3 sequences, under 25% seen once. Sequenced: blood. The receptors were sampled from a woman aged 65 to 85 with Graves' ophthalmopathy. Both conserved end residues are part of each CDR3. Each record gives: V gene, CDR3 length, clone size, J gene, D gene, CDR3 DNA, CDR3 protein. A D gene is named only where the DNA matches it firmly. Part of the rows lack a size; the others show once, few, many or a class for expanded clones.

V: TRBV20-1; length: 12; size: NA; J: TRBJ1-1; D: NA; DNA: TGCAGTGCCCCTGGTTGGAACACTGAAGCTTTCTTT; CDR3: CSAPGWNTEAFF
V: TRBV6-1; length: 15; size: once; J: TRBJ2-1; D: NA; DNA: TGTGCCAGCAGGACTCCGGGACTGCGATCTAATGAGCAGTTCTTC; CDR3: CASRTPGLRSNEQFF
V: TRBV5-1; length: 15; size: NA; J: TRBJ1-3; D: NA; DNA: TGCGCCAGCAGCTCGGTAGGGCGTCCTGGAAACACCATATATTTT; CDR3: CASSSVGRPGNTIYF
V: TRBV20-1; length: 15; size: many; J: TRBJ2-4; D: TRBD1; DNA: TGCAGTGCTTTTGACAGGGGGCGGGCCAAAAACATTCAGTACTTC; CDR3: CSAFDRGRAKNIQYF
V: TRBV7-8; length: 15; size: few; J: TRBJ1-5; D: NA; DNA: TGTGCCAGCAGCTCTCACCGGGGGTACAATCAGCCCCAGCATTTT; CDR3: CASSSHRGYNQPQHF
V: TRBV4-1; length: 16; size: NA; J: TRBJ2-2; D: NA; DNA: TGCGCCAGCAGCCAAGATTTAACAGCGTCTCCCGGGGAGCTGTTTTTT; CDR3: CASSQDLTASPGELFF
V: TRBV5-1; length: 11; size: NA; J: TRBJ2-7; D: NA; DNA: TGCGCCAGCAGCTTGGCCCACGAGCAGTACTTC; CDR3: CASSLAHEQYF
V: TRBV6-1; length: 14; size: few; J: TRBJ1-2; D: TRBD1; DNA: TGTGCCAGCAGTGAATGGACAGGGGGTACTGGCTACACCTTC; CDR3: CASSEWTGGTGYTF
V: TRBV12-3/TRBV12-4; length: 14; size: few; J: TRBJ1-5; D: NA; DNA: TGTGCCAGCAGAAGAGACCAGCTCAATCAGCCCCAGCATTTT; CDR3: CASRRDQLNQPQHF
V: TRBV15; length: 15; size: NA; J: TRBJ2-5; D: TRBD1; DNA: TGTGCCACCAGCGAGGGACAGGGTCCACAAGAGACCCAGTACTTC; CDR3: CATSEGQGPQETQYF
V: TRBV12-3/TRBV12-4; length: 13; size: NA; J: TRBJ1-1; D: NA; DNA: TGTGCCAGCAGTTTAAGGGGGGAGGGAGCAGCTTTCTTT; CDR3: CASSLRGEGAAFF
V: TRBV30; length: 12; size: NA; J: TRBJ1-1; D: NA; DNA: TGTGCCGAGGGACGCAGAAACACTGAAGCTTTCTTT; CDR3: CAEGRRNTEAFF
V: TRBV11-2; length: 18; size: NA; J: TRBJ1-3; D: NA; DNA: TGTGCCAGCAGCCTGACCTTCCGGGACACTACCTCTGGAAACACCATATATTTT; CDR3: CASSLTFRDTTSGNTIYF
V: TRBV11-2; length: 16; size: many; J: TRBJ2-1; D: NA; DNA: TGTGCCAGCAGCCGGAAGGAGGGGGCAAGAGGGAATGAGCAGTTCTTC; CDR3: CASSRKEGARGNEQFF
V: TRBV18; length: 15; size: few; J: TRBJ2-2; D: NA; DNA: TGTGCCAGCTCACCAACGACCCCGGGGACCGGGGAGCTGTTTTTT; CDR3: CASSPTTPGTGELFF
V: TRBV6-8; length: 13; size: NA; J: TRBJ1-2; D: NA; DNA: TGTGCCAGCAGTTCTCAGACTAACTATGGCTACACCTTC; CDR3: CASSSQTNYGYTF
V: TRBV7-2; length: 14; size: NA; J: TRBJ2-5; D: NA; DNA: TGTGCCAGCAGCTTAGAAAGGGTGTTAGGGACCCAGTACTTC; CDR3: CASSLERVLGTQYF
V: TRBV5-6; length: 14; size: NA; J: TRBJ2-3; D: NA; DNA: TGTGCCAGCAGTATCGGAGGACAGATCCGGCCGCAGTATTTT; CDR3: CASSIGGQIRPQYF
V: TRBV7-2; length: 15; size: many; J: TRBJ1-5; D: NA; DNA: TGTGCCAGCAGCTCTAGGACGGGCAGCAATCAGCCCCAGCATTTT; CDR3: CASSSRTGSNQPQHF
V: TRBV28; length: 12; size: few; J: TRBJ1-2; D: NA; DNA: TGTGCCAGCAGGTCCGGCGGGTACGGCTACACCTTC; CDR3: CASRSGGYGYTF
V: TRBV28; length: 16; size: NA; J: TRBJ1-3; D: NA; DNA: TGTGCCAGCACCTTAGGTCTCACAGGGCCAGGAAACACCATATATTTT; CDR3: CASTLGLTGPGNTIYF
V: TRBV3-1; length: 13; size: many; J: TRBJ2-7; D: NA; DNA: TGTGCCAGCAGCCAAGATCGGCAGGGAGTGCAGTACTTC; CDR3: CASSQDRQGVQYF
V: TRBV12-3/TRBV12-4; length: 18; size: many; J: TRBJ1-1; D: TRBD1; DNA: TGTGCCAGCAGTTTGGGCCCTGAACAGGGGGCACCGAACACTGAAGCTTTCTTT; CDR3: CASSLGPEQGAPNTEAFF
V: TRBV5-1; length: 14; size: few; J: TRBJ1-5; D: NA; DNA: TGCGCCAGCAGCTGGGGGGTGGGAGATCAGCCCCAGCATTTT; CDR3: CASSWGVGDQPQHF
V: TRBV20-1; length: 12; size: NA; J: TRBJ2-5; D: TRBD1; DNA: TGCAGTGCTACCAGGGGGACAGAGACCCAGTACTTC; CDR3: CSATRGTETQYF
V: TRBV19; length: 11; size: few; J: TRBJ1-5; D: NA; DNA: TGTGCCAGTAAATCCCGCCAGCCCCAGCATTTT; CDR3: CASKSRQPQHF
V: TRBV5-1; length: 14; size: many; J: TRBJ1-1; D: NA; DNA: TGTGCCAGCAGCTCCGGGACGGGGAACACTGAAGCTTTCTTT; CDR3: CASSSGTGNTEAFF
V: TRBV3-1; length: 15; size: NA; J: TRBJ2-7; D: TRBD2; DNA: TGTGCCAGCAGCCCTAGCGGGACTATCTCCTACGAGCAGTACTTC; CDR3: CASSPSGTISYEQYF
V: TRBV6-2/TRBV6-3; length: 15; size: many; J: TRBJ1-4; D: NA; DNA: TGTGCCAGCAGTTACTCCTTGGGGACAAGTGAAAAACTGTTTTTT; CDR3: CASSYSLGTSEKLFF
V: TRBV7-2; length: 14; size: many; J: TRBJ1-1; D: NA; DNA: TGTGCCAGCAGCTGGGGGCAGGTCTCGACTGAAGCTTTCTTT; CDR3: CASSWGQVSTEAFF
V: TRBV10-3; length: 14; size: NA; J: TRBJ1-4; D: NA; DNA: TGTGCCATCAGTGAGCCCGGGGGGTACGAAAAACTGTTTTTT; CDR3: CAISEPGGYEKLFF
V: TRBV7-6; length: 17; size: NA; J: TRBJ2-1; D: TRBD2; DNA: TGTGCCAGCAGCCTAGCCGGGACTAGCGGGACCCACAATGAGCAGTTCTTC; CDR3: CASSLAGTSGTHNEQFF
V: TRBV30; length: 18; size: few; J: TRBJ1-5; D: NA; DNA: TGTGCCTGGAGTGCGGGGGGCGTCGGTTATGGTGGCAATCAGCCCCAGCATTTT; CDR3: CAWSAGGVGYGGNQPQHF
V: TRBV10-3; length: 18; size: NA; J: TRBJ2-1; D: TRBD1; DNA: TGTGCCATCAGTCCCCGGGACAGGGGGCCCATAGCTTACAATGAGCAGTTCTTC; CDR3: CAISPRDRGPIAYNEQFF
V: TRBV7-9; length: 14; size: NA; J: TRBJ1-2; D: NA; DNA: TGTGCCAGCAGCTTAGGCAGGGTGGAATATGGCTACACCTTC; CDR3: CASSLGRVEYGYTF
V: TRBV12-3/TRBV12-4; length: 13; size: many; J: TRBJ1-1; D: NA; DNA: TGTGCCAGCAACTTGGGACAAAACACTGAAGCTTTCTTT; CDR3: CASNLGQNTEAFF
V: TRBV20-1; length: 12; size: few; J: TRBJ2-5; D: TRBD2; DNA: TGCAGTGCCTTAGCGGGAGCAGAGACCCAGTACTTC; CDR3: CSALAGAETQYF
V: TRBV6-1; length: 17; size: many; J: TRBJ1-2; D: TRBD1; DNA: TGTGCCAGCAGTCCTGGACAGGGGGAAGGCTTTCTATATGGCTACACCTTC; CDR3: CASSPGQGEGFLYGYTF
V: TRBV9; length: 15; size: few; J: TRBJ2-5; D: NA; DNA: TGTGCCAGCAGCGTGGAGGGACAACCCCAAGAGACCCAGTACTTC; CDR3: CASSVEGQPQETQYF
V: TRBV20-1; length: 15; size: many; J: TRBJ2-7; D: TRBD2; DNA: TGCAGTGCCCAGGTTCCTAGCGGGACCGGCTACGAGCAGTACTTC; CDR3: CSAQVPSGTGYEQYF
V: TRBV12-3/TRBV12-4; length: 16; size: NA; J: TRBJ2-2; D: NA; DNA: TGTGCCAGCAGTTTAGGTCCGGCTATAGGGACCGGGGAGCTGTTTTTT; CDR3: CASSLGPAIGTGELFF
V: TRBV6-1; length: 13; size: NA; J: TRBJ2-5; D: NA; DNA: TGTGCCAGCAGCCGGGACTGGGGAGAGACCCAGTACTTC; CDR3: CASSRDWGETQYF
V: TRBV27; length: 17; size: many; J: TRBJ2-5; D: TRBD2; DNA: TGTGCCAGCGGAAAACGCCGGGCTAGCGGGAGTCGGGAGACCCAGTACTTC; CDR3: CASGKRRASGSRETQYF
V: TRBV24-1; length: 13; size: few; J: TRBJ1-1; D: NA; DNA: TGTGCCACCCGTGATTTGCAGAACACTGAAGCTTTCTTT; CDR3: CATRDLQNTEAFF
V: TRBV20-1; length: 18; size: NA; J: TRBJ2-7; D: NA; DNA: TGCAGTGCTAGTGGATGGGACAGTCCGGGACTAGAGACCTACGAGCAGTACTTC; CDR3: CSASGWDSPGLETYEQYF
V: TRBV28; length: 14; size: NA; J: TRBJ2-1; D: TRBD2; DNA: TGTGCCAGCTTTAGCGGGAGTTCCTACAATGAGCAGTTCTTC; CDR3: CASFSGSSYNEQFF
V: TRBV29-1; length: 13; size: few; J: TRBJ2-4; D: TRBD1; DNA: TGCAGCGTGGGGACAGGGGGCTTGGACATTCAGTACTTC; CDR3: CSVGTGGLDIQYF
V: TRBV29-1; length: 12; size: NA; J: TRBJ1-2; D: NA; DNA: TGCAGCGGCACTGAGGGGAACTATGGCTACACCTTC; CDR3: CSGTEGNYGYTF
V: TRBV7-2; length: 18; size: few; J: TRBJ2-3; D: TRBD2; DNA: TGTGCCAGCAGCTTAGTTGGACTAGCGGGTATGTGGACAGATACGCAGTATTTT; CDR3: CASSLVGLAGMWTDTQYF
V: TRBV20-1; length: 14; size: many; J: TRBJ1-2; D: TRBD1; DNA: TGCAGTGCTAGAACCCCACAGGGGATCTATGGCTACACCTTC; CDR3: CSARTPQGIYGYTF
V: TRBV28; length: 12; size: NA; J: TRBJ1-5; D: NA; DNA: TGTGCCAGCAGCCTCCCCCGGGGAGCCCAGCATTTT; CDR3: CASSLPRGAQHF
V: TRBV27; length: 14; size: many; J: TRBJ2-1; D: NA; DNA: TGTGCCAGCAGCTTAGGGGGGCCATACAATGAGCAGTTCTTC; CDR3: CASSLGGPYNEQFF